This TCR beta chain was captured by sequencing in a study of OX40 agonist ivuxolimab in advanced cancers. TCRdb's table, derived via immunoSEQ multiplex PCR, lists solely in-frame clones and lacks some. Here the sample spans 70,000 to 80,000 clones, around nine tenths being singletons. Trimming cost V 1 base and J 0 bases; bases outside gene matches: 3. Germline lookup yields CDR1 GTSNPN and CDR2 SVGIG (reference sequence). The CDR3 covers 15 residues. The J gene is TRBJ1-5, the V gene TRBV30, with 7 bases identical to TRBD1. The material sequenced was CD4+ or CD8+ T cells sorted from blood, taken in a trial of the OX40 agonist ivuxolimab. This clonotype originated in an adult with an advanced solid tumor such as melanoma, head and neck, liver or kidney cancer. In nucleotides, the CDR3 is TGTGCCTGGAGTGCGAACAGGGGTAGCAATCAGCCCCAGCATTTT. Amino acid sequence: CAWSANRGSNQPQHF.